Following are 10 T cell receptor beta chains from one sample sequenced in a study of T cell responses to AZD1222 COVID-19 vaccine. Method: immunoSEQ multiplex PCR; TCRdb's copy keeps in-frame clones and lacks some. Here the sample spans nearly 100,000 clones, about 88% being singletons. This material consisted of peripheral blood, taken on day 0 of AZD1222 vaccination. Every receptor here comes from an adult in good health.

V usage is TRBV5-1 and J usage is TRBJ1-2; no clear D gene. The CDR3 has 17 amino acids. CDR1 is SGHRS, CDR2 YFSETQ, per germline. The germline V and J ends were trimmed by 3 bases and 4 bases, with 22 bases remaining between them. CDR3 sequence reads: CASSSQPPEAAGYGYTF. CDR3 coding DNA: TGCGCCAGCAGCTCCCAGCCTCCGGAGGCCGCCGGCTATGGCTACACCTTC.

The chain joins TRBV15 to TRBJ2-1, with D possibly called TRBD1 or TRBD2 (5 bases each). From germline, CDR1 is LNHNV and CDR2 YYDKDF (reference sequence). This CDR3 has 15 residues. V was pared by 2 bases and J by 4 bases, with 12 bases between. The CDR3 reads CATSRRDRGYNEQFF. CDR3 in DNA: TGTGCCACCAGCAGAAGGGACCGCGGATACAATGAGCAGTTCTTC.

The rearrangement joins TRBV2 to TRBJ1-1; D remains unclear. The V gene lost 6 bases and the J gene lost 3 bases, with 8 bases spanning the gap. Looked up from germline, CDR1 is SNHLY and CDR2 is FYNNEI. This CDR3 is 12 amino acids long. CDR3 bases: TGTGCCAGCAGGGACTCTTACACTGAAGCTTTCTTT. Residues: CASRDSYTEAFF. The whole variable domain, filled in from reference TRBV2 and TRBJ1-1, reads EPEVTQTPSHQVTQMGQEVILRCVPISNHLYFYWYRQILGQKVEFLVSFYNNEISEKSEIFDDQFSVERPDGSNFTLKIRSTKLEDSAMYFCASRDSYTEAFFGQGTRLTVV.

The chain links TRBV5-4 to TRBJ2-1; 11 nucleotides agree with TRBD2. CDR1 and CDR2 from the germline V gene are SGHNT and YYREEE (reference sequence). V dropped 4 bases and J dropped 4; count of bases not matched to a gene: 10. This CDR3 region has 17 residues. The CDR3 loop reads CASSIGASGGFYNEQFF. As DNA, the CDR3 is TGTGCCAGCAGCATTGGGGCTAGCGGGGGGTTTTACAATGAGCAGTTCTTC.

CDR3 coding DNA: TGTGCCAGTTCCCGAGAGGGGAGCGGCTATGGCTACACCTTC. Amino acids: CASSREGSGYGYTF. The chain is built from TRBV19 and TRBJ1-2; a weak D match, TRBD1 (5 bases). This CDR3 is 14 amino acids long. Per the germline V gene, CDR1 is LNHDA and CDR2 is SQIVND (reference sequence). The V end lost 8 bases, the J end lost 4 bases, and 17 bases lay between the germline ends.

This clone is a singleton in its sample. The V and J genes are TRBV6-5 and TRBJ2-1; 7 bases are shared with TRBD1. The V gene's germline CDR1 is MNHEY and CDR2 SVGAGI. Germline trimming cut 2 bases from V and 9 bases from J; bases unmatched to any gene: 4. This CDR3 has 13 residues. CDR3 region: CASSYTGVIEQFF. CDR3 DNA sequence: TGTGCCAGCAGTTACACAGGGGTTATTGAGCAGTTCTTC.

The table lists this clone with a few counts. V gene TRBV9 combines with J gene TRBJ1-4, with 7 bases identical to TRBD1. The V segment lost 3 bases and the J segment 7 bases; nucleotides outside the gene matches: 9. Looked up from germline, CDR1 is SGDLS and CDR2 is YYNGEE. This CDR3 comprises 15 residues. The CDR3 spells CASSDTGARGEKLFF. The DNA of the CDR3 is TGTGCCAGCAGCGATACAGGGGCAAGGGGTGAAAAACTGTTTTTT.

The sample holds one count of this clone. The genes are TRBV18 and TRBJ2-1, with TRBD1 as a possible D gene (6 bases). This CDR3 is built from 13 residues. Germline lookup yields CDR1 KGHSH and CDR2 LQKENI. Trimming took 6 bases from V and 4 from J, leaving 10 bases between them. The CDR3 loop reads CASSRGQYNEQFF. CDR3 bases: TGTGCCAGCTCCCGAGGACAGTACAATGAGCAGTTCTTC.

V and J are TRBV5-1 and TRBJ1-4; the D is unclear. Trimming removed 0 bases at V and 0 bases at J, with 6 bases between. Germline V gene data show CDR1 as SGHRS and CDR2 as YFSETQ. The CDR3 is 15 amino acids. DNA for the CDR3: TGCGCCAGCAGCTTGGTCGTTGCAACTAATGAAAAACTGTTTTTT. It encodes CASSLVVATNEKLFF.

The V gene is TRBV10-2, the J gene TRBJ1-4, with a weak D call TRBD1 (6 bases). V lost 7 bases and J lost 6, with 18 bases in between. This CDR3 contains 15 residues. Germline loops: CDR1 WSHSY, CDR2 SAAADI. CDR3 in DNA: TGCGCCAGCACCCCGGGGGGCAGGGAGTATGAAAAACTGTTTTTT. Protein sequence: CASTPGGREYEKLFF.